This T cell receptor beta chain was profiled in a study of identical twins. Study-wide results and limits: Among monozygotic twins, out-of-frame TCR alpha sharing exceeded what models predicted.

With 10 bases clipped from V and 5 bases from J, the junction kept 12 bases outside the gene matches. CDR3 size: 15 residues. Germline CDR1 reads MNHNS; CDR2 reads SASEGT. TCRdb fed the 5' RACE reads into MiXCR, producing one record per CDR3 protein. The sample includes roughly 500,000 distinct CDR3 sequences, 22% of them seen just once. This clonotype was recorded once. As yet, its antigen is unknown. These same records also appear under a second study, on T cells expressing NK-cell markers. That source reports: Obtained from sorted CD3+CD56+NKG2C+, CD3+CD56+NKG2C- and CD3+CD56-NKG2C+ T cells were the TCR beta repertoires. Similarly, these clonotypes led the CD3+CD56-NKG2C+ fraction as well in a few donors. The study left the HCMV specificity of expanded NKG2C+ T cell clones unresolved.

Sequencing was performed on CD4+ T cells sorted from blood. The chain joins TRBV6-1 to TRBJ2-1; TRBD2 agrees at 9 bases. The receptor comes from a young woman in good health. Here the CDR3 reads CATRPLAGYNNEQFF. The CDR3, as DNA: TGTGCCACCAGGCCTCTAGCGGGATACAACAATGAGCAGTTCTTC.